A selection of T cell receptor beta chains follows, all from one sample in a study of cytomegalovirus exposure and HLA in healthy donors. Measured with immunoSEQ multiplex PCR; TCRdb has only the in-frame clones, and not every one. Among hundreds of thousands of clones listed, around 70% were seen once. Sequences were obtained from PBMCs. These receptor sequences come from a man aged 35 to 55 in good health and CMV-seropositive. Each CDR3 is given with its conserved first and last residue. The order of the fields is V gene, J gene, clone size, D gene, CDR3 protein, CDR3 DNA. D genes are given only for firm matches. Clone size, where shown, is once, few, many, or a class for clones that have expanded.

>TRBV5-1|TRBJ1-1|few|TRBD1
CASSLTGDTEAFF
TGCGCCAGCAGCCTGACAGGGGACACTGAAGCTTTCTTT
>TRBV7-2|TRBJ2-3|NA|TRBD1
CASTTGVRSTDTQYF
TGTGCCAGCACCACAGGGGTTCGGTCCACAGATACGCAGTATTTT
>TRBV5-6|TRBJ2-3|NA|TRBD2
CASSSGGAPTDTQYF
TGTGCCAGCAGCTCGGGGGGGGCTCCCACAGATACGCAGTATTTT
>TRBV28|TRBJ1-2|NA|NA
CASSLGGFYGYTF
TGTGCCAGCAGTTTGGGGGGATTCTATGGCTACACCTTC
>TRBV15|TRBJ1-2|NA|NA
CATSRDQGLNYGYTF
TGTGCCACCAGCAGAGATCAGGGCCTTAACTATGGCTACACCTTC
>TRBV5-1|TRBJ1-5|few|NA
CASSPGANQPQHF
TGCGCCAGCAGCCCTGGAGCCAATCAGCCCCAGCATTTT
>TRBV21-1|TRBJ1-2|NA|NA
CASSPRTGWNYGYTF
TGTGCCAGCAGCCCGCGAACAGGGTGGAACTATGGCTACACCTTC
>TRBV6-5|TRBJ2-2|NA|TRBD2
CASSYSIGGATGELFF
TGTGCCAGCAGTTACTCGATCGGGGGGGCGACCGGGGAGCTGTTTTTT
>TRBV7-2|TRBJ2-7|NA|TRBD2
CASSSLAGPVYEQYF
TGTGCCAGCAGCTCACTAGCGGGACCAGTCTACGAGCAGTACTTC
>TRBV5-1|TRBJ1-4|NA|NA
CASSPGLFNEKLFF
TGCGCCAGCAGCCCGGGACTGTTTAATGAAAAACTGTTTTTT
>TRBV6-1|TRBJ2-3|few|TRBD2
CASSGDSGASTDTQYF
TGTGCCAGCAGTGGGGATAGCGGGGCTAGCACAGATACGCAGTATTTT
>TRBV7-8|TRBJ1-1|NA|NA
CASSLGTTEAFF
TGTGCCAGCAGCTTAGGGACTACTGAAGCTTTCTTT
>TRBV13|TRBJ2-3|NA|TRBD1
CASSSRQGSFLVADTQYF
TGTGCCAGCAGCTCCAGACAGGGGTCGTTTCTGGTGGCAGATACGCAGTATTTT